Listed below are T cell receptor beta chains from one sample, sequenced in a study of shared clonotypes between healthy human individuals. TCRdb's copy holds only in-frame clones and misses some; the assay was immunoSEQ multiplex PCR. The table records a few million clones, around 95% of them present only once. The specimen was naive CD4+ T cells sorted from blood. The receptor source for this set is a man younger than 35 in good health. The CDR3 runs from the conserved cysteine through the conserved F or W. The D gene is left open where the match is weak. Rows may omit the clone size; those that give it use once, few, many or a size class.

v_call: TRBV7-2; clone_size: -; j_call: TRBJ2-1; d_call: -; cdr3_aa: CASSLVFGTTYNEQFF; cdr3_nt: TGTGCCAGCAGCTTAGTTTTTGGGACCACCTACAATGAGCAGTTCTTC
v_call: TRBV5-4; clone_size: -; j_call: TRBJ2-5; d_call: -; cdr3_aa: CASSRENAGTQGETQYF; cdr3_nt: TGTGCCAGCAGCCGAGAAAATGCTGGCACCCAGGGAGAGACCCAGTACTTC
v_call: TRBV11-2; clone_size: -; j_call: TRBJ2-7; d_call: TRBD1; cdr3_aa: CASSSTGQGAYEQYF; cdr3_nt: TGTGCCAGCAGCTCAACGGGACAGGGGGCCTACGAGCAGTACTTC
v_call: TRBV4-1; clone_size: -; j_call: TRBJ2-7; d_call: -; cdr3_aa: CASSQDRGRDEQYF; cdr3_nt: TGCGCCAGCAGCCAAGATCGGGGTCGGGACGAGCAGTACTTC
v_call: TRBV5-1; clone_size: once; j_call: TRBJ2-7; d_call: -; cdr3_aa: CASSLVRSFSYEQYF; cdr3_nt: TGCGCCAGCAGCTTGGTTAGGTCCTTCTCCTACGAGCAGTACTTC
v_call: TRBV30; clone_size: -; j_call: TRBJ2-5; d_call: -; cdr3_aa: CAWSVRQGLYQETQYF; cdr3_nt: TGTGCCTGGAGTGTACGGCAGGGCCTCTACCAAGAGACCCAGTACTTC
v_call: TRBV27; clone_size: -; j_call: TRBJ1-2; d_call: TRBD1; cdr3_aa: CASRPPGTGGGVGGYTF; cdr3_nt: TGTGCCAGCAGACCCCCCGGGACAGGGGGCGGGGTGGGAGGCTACACCTTC
v_call: TRBV2; clone_size: -; j_call: TRBJ1-5; d_call: -; cdr3_aa: CASSDWGVGQPQHF; cdr3_nt: TGTGCCAGCAGTGATTGGGGTGTTGGGCAGCCCCAGCATTTT
v_call: TRBV6-4; clone_size: -; j_call: TRBJ1-2; d_call: -; cdr3_aa: CAGGSTCDPNYGYTF; cdr3_nt: TGTGCCGGCGGGTCTACCTGCGATCCTAACTATGGCTACACCTTC
v_call: TRBV19; clone_size: -; j_call: TRBJ1-5; d_call: TRBD1; cdr3_aa: CASSVRSGTGGANQPQHF; cdr3_nt: TGTGCCAGTAGCGTTCGATCCGGGACAGGGGGCGCCAATCAGCCCCAGCATTTT
v_call: TRBV7-9; clone_size: -; j_call: TRBJ1-4; d_call: -; cdr3_aa: CASSLVTGKFTTNEKLFF; cdr3_nt: TGTGCCAGCAGCTTAGTGACAGGAAAATTTACAACTAATGAAAAACTGTTTTTT
v_call: TRBV7-2; clone_size: -; j_call: TRBJ2-7; d_call: -; cdr3_aa: CASSLGLYVSYEQYF; cdr3_nt: TGTGCCAGCAGCTTAGGGCTCTACGTCTCCTACGAGCAGTACTTC
v_call: TRBV9; clone_size: -; j_call: TRBJ1-6; d_call: -; cdr3_aa: CASSNSILREPNSPLHF; cdr3_nt: TGTGCCAGCAGCAACTCTATACTCCGGGAGCCGAATTCACCCCTCCACTTT
v_call: TRBV5-1; clone_size: -; j_call: TRBJ1-2; d_call: -; cdr3_aa: CASRGVNYGYTF; cdr3_nt: TGCGCCAGCAGGGGGGTTAACTATGGCTACACCTTC
v_call: TRBV6-5; clone_size: -; j_call: TRBJ2-5; d_call: -; cdr3_aa: CASSYLKTQYF; cdr3_nt: TGTGCCAGCAGTTACCTAAAGACCCAGTACTTC
v_call: TRBV5-1; clone_size: -; j_call: TRBJ1-4; d_call: -; cdr3_aa: CASSLPQSNNEKLFF; cdr3_nt: TGCGCCAGCAGCCTTCCACAGAGTAATAATGAAAAACTGTTTTTT
v_call: TRBV7-9; clone_size: -; j_call: TRBJ2-7; d_call: TRBD1; cdr3_aa: CASSETRTGWDEQYF; cdr3_nt: TGTGCCAGCAGCGAGACAAGGACAGGGTGGGACGAGCAGTACTTC
v_call: TRBV18; clone_size: -; j_call: TRBJ2-3; d_call: TRBD2; cdr3_aa: CASSPTSGSTDTQYF; cdr3_nt: TGTGCCAGCTCCCCGACTAGCGGTAGCACAGATACGCAGTATTTT
v_call: TRBV7-9; clone_size: -; j_call: TRBJ2-1; d_call: TRBD2; cdr3_aa: CASSLSTSGSNNEQFF; cdr3_nt: TGTGCCAGCAGCCTTTCGACTAGCGGGAGCAACAATGAGCAGTTCTTC
v_call: TRBV23-1; clone_size: -; j_call: TRBJ1-2; d_call: TRBD1; cdr3_aa: CASSQAGTGTYGYTF; cdr3_nt: TGCGCCAGCAGTCAAGCCGGGACAGGGACCTATGGCTACACCTTC
v_call: TRBV5-4; clone_size: -; j_call: TRBJ1-1; d_call: -; cdr3_aa: CASSSTGGGPNEAFF; cdr3_nt: TGTGCCAGCAGCAGTACGGGAGGGGGACCGAATGAAGCTTTCTTT
v_call: TRBV30; clone_size: -; j_call: TRBJ2-1; d_call: TRBD1; cdr3_aa: CAWSVPGTAKQFF; cdr3_nt: TGTGCCTGGAGTGTACCAGGGACAGCTAAGCAGTTCTTC
v_call: TRBV20-1; clone_size: -; j_call: TRBJ2-1; d_call: -; cdr3_aa: CSANAYNEQFF; cdr3_nt: TGCAGTGCTAACGCGTACAATGAGCAGTTCTTC
v_call: TRBV7-8; clone_size: -; j_call: TRBJ2-7; d_call: TRBD1; cdr3_aa: CASSFSLAGGPYEQYF; cdr3_nt: TGTGCCAGCAGCTTCTCCCTGGCAGGGGGCCCCTACGAGCAGTACTTC
v_call: TRBV18; clone_size: -; j_call: TRBJ2-5; d_call: TRBD1; cdr3_aa: CASSPLGTAQETQYF; cdr3_nt: TGTGCCAGCTCACCACTCGGGACAGCCCAAGAGACCCAGTACTTC
v_call: TRBV6-6; clone_size: -; j_call: TRBJ2-7; d_call: -; cdr3_aa: CASSYAESYEQYF; cdr3_nt: TGTGCCAGCAGTTACGCGGAATCCTACGAGCAGTACTTC
v_call: TRBV2; clone_size: -; j_call: TRBJ2-5; d_call: -; cdr3_aa: CASSEIGGDSYIQETQYF; cdr3_nt: TGTGCCAGCAGTGAAATCGGAGGGGACAGCTACATCCAAGAGACCCAGTACTTC
v_call: TRBV30; clone_size: -; j_call: TRBJ1-2; d_call: -; cdr3_aa: CAWSPGSYGYTF; cdr3_nt: TGTGCCTGGAGTCCGGGATCCTATGGCTACACCTTC
v_call: TRBV29-1; clone_size: -; j_call: TRBJ2-7; d_call: -; cdr3_aa: CSVDGDFSHEQYF; cdr3_nt: TGCAGCGTTGATGGGGACTTCTCCCACGAGCAGTACTTC
v_call: TRBV5-6; clone_size: -; j_call: TRBJ1-3; d_call: TRBD1; cdr3_aa: CASSRRATGGPGNTIYF; cdr3_nt: TGTGCCAGCAGCCGCAGAGCGACAGGGGGTCCCGGAAACACCATATATTTT
v_call: TRBV5-1; clone_size: -; j_call: TRBJ2-3; d_call: TRBD2; cdr3_aa: CASSLGLAGATDTQYF; cdr3_nt: TGCGCCAGCAGCTTGGGACTAGCGGGAGCGACAGATACGCAGTATTTT
v_call: TRBV5-1; clone_size: -; j_call: TRBJ2-2; d_call: -; cdr3_aa: CASSLRAGINTGELFF; cdr3_nt: TGCGCCAGCAGCCTCCGGGCAGGGATAAACACCGGGGAGCTGTTTTTT
v_call: TRBV6-1; clone_size: -; j_call: TRBJ2-4; d_call: -; cdr3_aa: CASTPGAVLLNIQYF; cdr3_nt: TGTGCCAGCACCCCCGGCGCAGTCCTTCTTAACATTCAGTACTTC
v_call: TRBV6-5; clone_size: -; j_call: TRBJ2-1; d_call: TRBD2; cdr3_aa: CASSYRAGGLNNEQFF; cdr3_nt: TGTGCCAGCAGTTATAGGGCGGGGGGACTTAACAATGAGCAGTTCTTC
v_call: TRBV7-2; clone_size: -; j_call: TRBJ2-1; d_call: -; cdr3_aa: CASSPGQAYNEQFF; cdr3_nt: TGTGCCAGCAGCCCCGGACAAGCCTACAATGAGCAGTTCTTC
v_call: TRBV6-5; clone_size: -; j_call: TRBJ2-1; d_call: -; cdr3_aa: CASRSTYNEQFF; cdr3_nt: TGTGCCAGCAGATCCACCTACAATGAGCAGTTCTTC
v_call: TRBV5-4; clone_size: -; j_call: TRBJ2-5; d_call: TRBD1; cdr3_aa: CASRSGTGGGETQYF; cdr3_nt: TGTGCCAGCAGATCCGGGACAGGGGGCGGTGAGACCCAGTACTTC
v_call: TRBV6-5; clone_size: few; j_call: TRBJ1-5; d_call: TRBD1; cdr3_aa: CASSSGTGKLQPQHF; cdr3_nt: TGTGCCAGCAGTTCCGGGACAGGGAAACTTCAGCCCCAGCATTTT
v_call: TRBV5-1; clone_size: -; j_call: TRBJ1-2; d_call: -; cdr3_aa: CASSFGVSVDYGYTF; cdr3_nt: TGCGCCAGCAGCTTCGGGGTTTCGGTCGATTATGGCTACACCTTC
v_call: TRBV5-1; clone_size: -; j_call: TRBJ2-2; d_call: -; cdr3_aa: CASSLRGDWFSNTGELFF; cdr3_nt: TGCGCCAGCAGCTTGAGGGGGGATTGGTTTTCGAACACCGGGGAGCTGTTTTTT
v_call: TRBV7-8; clone_size: -; j_call: TRBJ2-7; d_call: TRBD2; cdr3_aa: CASSLSLAGHEQYF; cdr3_nt: TGTGCCAGCAGCTTAAGTCTAGCGGGCCACGAGCAGTACTTC
v_call: TRBV5-6; clone_size: -; j_call: TRBJ2-5; d_call: -; cdr3_aa: CASSLGRGGTQYF; cdr3_nt: TGTGCCAGCAGCTTGGGGAGGGGAGGGACCCAGTACTTC
v_call: TRBV5-1; clone_size: -; j_call: TRBJ2-5; d_call: TRBD2; cdr3_aa: CASSLVAGDGETQYF; cdr3_nt: TGCGCCAGCAGCTTGGTAGCGGGGGACGGTGAGACCCAGTACTTC
v_call: TRBV7-9; clone_size: -; j_call: TRBJ1-1; d_call: -; cdr3_aa: CASSLYPIRAEAFF; cdr3_nt: TGTGCCAGCAGCTTATACCCCATACGGGCTGAAGCTTTCTTT
v_call: TRBV30; clone_size: once; j_call: TRBJ2-3; d_call: -; cdr3_aa: CAWSVGGQRTDTQYF; cdr3_nt: TGTGCCTGGAGTGTCGGAGGACAGCGCACAGATACGCAGTATTTT
v_call: TRBV30; clone_size: -; j_call: TRBJ1-2; d_call: -; cdr3_aa: CARRQVPNGYTF; cdr3_nt: TGTGCCCGCCGACAGGTACCTAATGGCTACACCTTC
v_call: TRBV6-6; clone_size: -; j_call: TRBJ1-5; d_call: -; cdr3_aa: CASNRVNQPQHF; cdr3_nt: TGTGCCAGCAACAGGGTCAATCAGCCCCAGCATTTT
v_call: TRBV21-1; clone_size: -; j_call: TRBJ2-7; d_call: -; cdr3_aa: CASSSCPGVLTYEQYF; cdr3_nt: TGTGCCAGCAGCAGTTGCCCGGGGGTCCTAACCTACGAGCAGTACTTC
v_call: TRBV25-1; clone_size: -; j_call: TRBJ1-5; d_call: -; cdr3_aa: CASRIVGRNQPQHF; cdr3_nt: TGTGCCAGCAGGATCGTTGGTCGCAATCAGCCCCAGCATTTT
v_call: TRBV9; clone_size: -; j_call: TRBJ1-5; d_call: -; cdr3_aa: CASSVAGGQPQHF; cdr3_nt: TGTGCCAGCAGCGTAGCTGGGGGGCAGCCCCAGCATTTT
v_call: TRBV7-2; clone_size: -; j_call: TRBJ2-1; d_call: TRBD1; cdr3_aa: CASSGDRGGYNEQFF; cdr3_nt: TGTGCCAGCAGCGGTGACAGGGGTGGCTACAATGAGCAGTTCTTC
v_call: TRBV18; clone_size: -; j_call: TRBJ1-1; d_call: -; cdr3_aa: CASSPQGGNSEAFF; cdr3_nt: TGTGCCAGCTCACCACAGGGTGGAAATTCTGAAGCTTTCTTT
v_call: TRBV19; clone_size: -; j_call: TRBJ2-5; d_call: TRBD2; cdr3_aa: CASSPAGGPRETQYF; cdr3_nt: TGTGCCAGTAGTCCAGCGGGGGGGCCGAGGGAGACCCAGTACTTC
v_call: TRBV21-1; clone_size: -; j_call: TRBJ1-2; d_call: -; cdr3_aa: CASSNGTGYGYTF; cdr3_nt: TGTGCCAGCAGCAACGGGACCGGATATGGCTACACCTTC
v_call: TRBV7-6; clone_size: -; j_call: TRBJ2-7; d_call: TRBD2; cdr3_aa: CASSAAGTSGAYEQYF; cdr3_nt: TGTGCCAGCAGCGCAGCCGGGACTAGCGGGGCCTACGAGCAGTACTTC
v_call: TRBV19; clone_size: -; j_call: TRBJ2-2; d_call: -; cdr3_aa: CASSPHGVLGAGELFF; cdr3_nt: TGTGCCAGTAGTCCCCACGGGGTCCTCGGGGCCGGGGAGCTGTTTTTT
v_call: TRBV6-5; clone_size: -; j_call: TRBJ1-2; d_call: TRBD1; cdr3_aa: CASSYATGYSTF; cdr3_nt: TGTGCCAGCAGTTACGCGACAGGGTATTCCACCTTC